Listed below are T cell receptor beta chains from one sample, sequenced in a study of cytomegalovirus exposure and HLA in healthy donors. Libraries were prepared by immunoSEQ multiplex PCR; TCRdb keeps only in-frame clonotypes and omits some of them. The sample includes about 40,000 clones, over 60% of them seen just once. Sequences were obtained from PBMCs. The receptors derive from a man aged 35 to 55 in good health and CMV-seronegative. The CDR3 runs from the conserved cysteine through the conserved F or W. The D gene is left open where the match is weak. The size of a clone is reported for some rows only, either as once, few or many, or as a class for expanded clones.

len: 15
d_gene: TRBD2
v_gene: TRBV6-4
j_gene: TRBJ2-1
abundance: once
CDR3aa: CASSDGLADNNEQFF
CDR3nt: TGTGCCAGCAGTGACGGACTAGCGGATAACAATGAGCAGTTCTTC

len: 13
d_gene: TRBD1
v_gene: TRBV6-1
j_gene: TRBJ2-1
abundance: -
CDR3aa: CASTRQGYNEQFF
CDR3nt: TGTGCCAGCACCCGACAGGGCTACAATGAGCAGTTCTTC

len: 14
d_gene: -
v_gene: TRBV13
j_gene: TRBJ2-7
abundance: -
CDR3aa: CASSDLDNSYEQYF
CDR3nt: TGTGCCAGCAGCGACTTGGACAACTCCTACGAGCAGTACTTC

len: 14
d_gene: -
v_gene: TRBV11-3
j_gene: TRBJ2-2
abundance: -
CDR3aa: CASSTGSYTGELFF
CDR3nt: TGTGCCAGCAGCACAGGGTCCTACACCGGGGAGCTGTTTTTT

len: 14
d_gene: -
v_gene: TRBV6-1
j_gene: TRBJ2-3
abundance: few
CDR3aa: CASRRGLETDTQYF
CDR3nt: TGTGCCAGCAGGCGGGGGCTCGAGACAGATACGCAGTATTTT

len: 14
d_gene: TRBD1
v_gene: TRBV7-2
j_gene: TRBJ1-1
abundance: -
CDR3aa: CASTFPGGNTEAFF
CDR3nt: TGTGCCAGCACCTTTCCAGGGGGAAACACTGAAGCTTTCTTT

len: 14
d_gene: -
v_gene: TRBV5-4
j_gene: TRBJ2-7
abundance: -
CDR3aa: CASSLSGSHREQYF
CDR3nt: TGTGCCAGCAGCTTGTCCGGGTCTCATCGCGAGCAGTACTTC

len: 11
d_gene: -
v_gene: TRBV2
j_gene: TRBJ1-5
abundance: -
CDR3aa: CASRAGLPQHF
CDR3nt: TGTGCCAGCAGAGCCGGTTTGCCCCAGCATTTT

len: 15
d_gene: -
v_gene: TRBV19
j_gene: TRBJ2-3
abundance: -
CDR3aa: CASSTTGLSTDTQYF
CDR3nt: TGTGCCAGTAGTACAACGGGACTTTCCACAGATACGCAGTATTTT

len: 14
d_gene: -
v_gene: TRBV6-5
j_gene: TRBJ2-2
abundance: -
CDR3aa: CASSSQRDAGELFF
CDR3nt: TGTGCCAGCAGTTCCCAGAGGGATGCCGGGGAGCTGTTTTTT

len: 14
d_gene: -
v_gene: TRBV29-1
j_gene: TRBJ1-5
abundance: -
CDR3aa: CSVRSGYGNQPQHF
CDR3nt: TGCAGCGTCCGGTCGGGTTACGGCAATCAGCCCCAGCATTTT

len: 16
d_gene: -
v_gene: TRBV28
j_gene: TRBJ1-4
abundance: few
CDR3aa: CASSPTSSGVGEKLFF
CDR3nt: TGTGCCAGCAGTCCGACCTCCTCAGGGGTAGGGGAAAAACTGTTTTTT

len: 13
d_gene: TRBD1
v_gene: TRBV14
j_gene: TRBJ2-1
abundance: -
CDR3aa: CASSVTGGNEQFF
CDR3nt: TGTGCCAGCAGCGTAACAGGGGGCAATGAGCAGTTCTTC

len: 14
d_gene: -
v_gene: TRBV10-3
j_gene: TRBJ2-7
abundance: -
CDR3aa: CAISVSGQAYEQYF
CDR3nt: TGTGCCATCAGTGTTTCTGGGCAGGCCTACGAGCAGTACTTC

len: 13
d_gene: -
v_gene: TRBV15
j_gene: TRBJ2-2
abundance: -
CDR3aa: CATSPPRIGELFF
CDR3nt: TGTGCCACCAGCCCGCCGCGGATCGGGGAGCTGTTTTTT

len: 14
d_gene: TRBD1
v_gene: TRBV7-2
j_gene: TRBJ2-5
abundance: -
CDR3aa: CASSRDRGLETQYF
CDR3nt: TGTGCCAGCAGCCGTGACAGGGGGCTCGAGACCCAGTACTTC

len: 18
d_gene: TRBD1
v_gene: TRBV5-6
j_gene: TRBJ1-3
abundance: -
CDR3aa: CASSQDYRDRGPGNTIYF
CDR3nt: TGTGCCAGCAGCCAAGACTACCGGGACAGGGGACCGGGAAACACCATATATTTT

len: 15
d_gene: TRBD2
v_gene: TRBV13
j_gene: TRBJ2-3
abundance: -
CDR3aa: CASSSLAGAGDTQYF
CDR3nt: TGTGCCAGCAGCTCCCTAGCGGGGGCTGGGGATACGCAGTATTTT

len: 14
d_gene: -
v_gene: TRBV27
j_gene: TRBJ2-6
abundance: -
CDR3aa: CASSLSAGANVLTF
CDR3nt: TGTGCCAGCAGTCTTAGCGCTGGGGCCAACGTCCTGACTTTC

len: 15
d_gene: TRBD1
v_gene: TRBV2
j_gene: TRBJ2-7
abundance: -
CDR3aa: CASSFFGTGGYEQYF
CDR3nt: TGTGCCAGCAGTTTCTTCGGGACAGGGGGTTACGAGCAGTACTTC

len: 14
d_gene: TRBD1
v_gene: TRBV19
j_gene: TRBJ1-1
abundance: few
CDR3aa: CASSSGQEVTEAFF
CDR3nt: TGTGCCAGTAGTTCGGGACAGGAGGTAACTGAAGCTTTCTTT

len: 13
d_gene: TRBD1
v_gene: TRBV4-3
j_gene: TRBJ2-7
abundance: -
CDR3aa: CASSPVTGVEQYF
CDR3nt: TGCGCCAGCAGCCCCGTGACAGGGGTAGAGCAGTACTTC

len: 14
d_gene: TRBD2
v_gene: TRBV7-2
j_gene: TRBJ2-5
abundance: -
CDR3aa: CASSTSGGGETQYF
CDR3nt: TGTGCCAGCAGCACTAGCGGGGGAGGAGAGACCCAGTACTTC

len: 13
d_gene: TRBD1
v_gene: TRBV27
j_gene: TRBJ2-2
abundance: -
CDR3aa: CASGTGDTGELFF
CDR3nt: TGTGCCAGCGGGACAGGAGACACCGGGGAGCTGTTTTTT

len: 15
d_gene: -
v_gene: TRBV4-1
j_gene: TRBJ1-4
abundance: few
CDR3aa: CASSQAGQVSEKLFF
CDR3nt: TGCGCCAGCAGCCAAGCAGGGCAGGTTTCTGAAAAACTGTTTTTT

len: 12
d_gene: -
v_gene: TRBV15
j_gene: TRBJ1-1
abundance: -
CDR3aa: CATRGGPTEAFF
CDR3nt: TGTGCCACCAGAGGTGGGCCCACTGAAGCTTTCTTT

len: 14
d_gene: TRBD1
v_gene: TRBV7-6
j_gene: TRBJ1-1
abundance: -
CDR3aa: CASSRRGPDTEAFF
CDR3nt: TGTGCCAGCAGCCGCAGGGGGCCCGACACTGAAGCTTTCTTT

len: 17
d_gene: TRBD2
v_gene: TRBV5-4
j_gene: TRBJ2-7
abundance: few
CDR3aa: CASSPSPGLAGGDEQYF
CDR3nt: TGTGCCAGCAGCCCCTCACCGGGACTAGCGGGGGGCGACGAGCAGTACTTC

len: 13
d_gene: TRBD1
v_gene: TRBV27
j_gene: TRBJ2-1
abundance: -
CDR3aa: CASRGTGRDEQFF
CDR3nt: TGTGCCAGCAGGGGGACAGGGAGGGATGAGCAGTTCTTC

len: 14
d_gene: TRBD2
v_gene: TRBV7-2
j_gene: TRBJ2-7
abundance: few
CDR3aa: CASSLPGGTYEQYF
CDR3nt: TGTGCCAGCAGCCTCCCGGGGGGGACCTACGAGCAGTACTTC

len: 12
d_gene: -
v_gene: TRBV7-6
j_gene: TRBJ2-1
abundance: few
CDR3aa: CASSLEGGEQFF
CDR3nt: TGTGCCAGCAGCTTAGAAGGGGGAGAGCAGTTCTTC

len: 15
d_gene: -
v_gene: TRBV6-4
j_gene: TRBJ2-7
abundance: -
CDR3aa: CASSDLGGGTYEQYF
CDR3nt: TGTGCCAGCAGTGACTTGGGCGGGGGCACCTACGAGCAGTACTTC

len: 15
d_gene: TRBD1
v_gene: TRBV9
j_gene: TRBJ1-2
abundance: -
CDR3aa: CASSVLQGARYGYTF
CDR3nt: TGTGCCAGCAGCGTTCTACAGGGGGCTCGCTATGGCTACACCTTC

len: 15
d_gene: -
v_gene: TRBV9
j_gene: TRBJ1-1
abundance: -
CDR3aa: CASSVATGQDTEAFF
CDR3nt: TGTGCCAGCAGCGTAGCTACAGGGCAGGACACTGAAGCTTTCTTT

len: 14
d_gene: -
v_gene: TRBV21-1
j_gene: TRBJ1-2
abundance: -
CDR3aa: CASSIDRSYYGYTF
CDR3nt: TGTGCCAGCAGCATCGACAGGAGCTACTATGGCTACACCTTC

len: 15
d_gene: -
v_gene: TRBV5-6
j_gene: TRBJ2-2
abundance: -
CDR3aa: CASSPVSHYTGELFF
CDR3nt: TGTGCCAGCAGCCCCGTTAGCCACTACACCGGGGAGCTGTTTTTT

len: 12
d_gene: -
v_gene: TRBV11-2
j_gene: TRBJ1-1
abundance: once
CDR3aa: CASSYREGRAFF
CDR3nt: TGTGCCAGCAGCTACCGGGAGGGACGAGCTTTCTTT

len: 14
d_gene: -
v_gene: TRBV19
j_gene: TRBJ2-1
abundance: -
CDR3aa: CATTKGGGRNEQFF
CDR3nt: TGTGCCACAACAAAGGGGGGGGGCCGAAATGAGCAGTTCTTC

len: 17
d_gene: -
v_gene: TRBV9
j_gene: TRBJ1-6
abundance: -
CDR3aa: CASSLRTSPAGNSPLHF
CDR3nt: TGTGCCAGCAGCCTCAGGACCTCCCCAGCGGGTAATTCACCCCTCCACTTT

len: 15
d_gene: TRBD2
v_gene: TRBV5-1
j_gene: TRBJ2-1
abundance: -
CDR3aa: CASSLLAGGRNEQFF
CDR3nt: TGCGCCAGCAGCTTGCTAGCGGGGGGCCGGAATGAGCAGTTCTTC

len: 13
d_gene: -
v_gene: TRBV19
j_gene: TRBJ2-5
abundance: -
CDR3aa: CASSGGTWETQYF
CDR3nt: TGTGCCAGTAGTGGGGGGACTTGGGAGACCCAGTACTTC

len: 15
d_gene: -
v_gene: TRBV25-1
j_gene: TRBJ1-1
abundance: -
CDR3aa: CASNPLGQSDTEAFF
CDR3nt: TGTGCCAGCAACCCACTCGGACAGAGTGACACTGAAGCTTTCTTT

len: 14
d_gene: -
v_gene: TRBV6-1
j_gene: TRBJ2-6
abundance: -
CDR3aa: CATGGRAGANVLTF
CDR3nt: TGTGCCACAGGAGGAAGGGCTGGGGCCAACGTCCTGACTTTC

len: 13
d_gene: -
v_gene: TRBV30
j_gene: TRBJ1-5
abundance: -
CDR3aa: CAWSVQGNQPQHF
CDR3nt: TGTGCCTGGAGTGTACAGGGAAATCAGCCCCAGCATTTT

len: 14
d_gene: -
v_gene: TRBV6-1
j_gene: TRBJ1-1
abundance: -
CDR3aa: CASSRDILNTEAFF
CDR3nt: TGTGCCAGCAGCCGGGACATATTGAACACTGAAGCTTTCTTT

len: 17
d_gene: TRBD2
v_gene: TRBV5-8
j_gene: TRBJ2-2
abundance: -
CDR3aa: CASSLEGAGVYTGELFF
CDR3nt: TGTGCCAGCAGCTTGGAAGGAGCGGGGGTGTACACCGGGGAGCTGTTTTTT

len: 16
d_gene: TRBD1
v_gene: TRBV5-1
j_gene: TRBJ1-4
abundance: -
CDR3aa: CASSFGQGGLGEKLFF
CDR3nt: TGCGCCAGCAGCTTTGGCCAGGGGGGCCTAGGCGAAAAACTGTTTTTT

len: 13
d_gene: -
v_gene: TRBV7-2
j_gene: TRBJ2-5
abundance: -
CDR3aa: CASSSYLQETQYF
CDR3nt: TGTGCCAGCAGCTCTTACCTTCAGGAGACCCAGTACTTC

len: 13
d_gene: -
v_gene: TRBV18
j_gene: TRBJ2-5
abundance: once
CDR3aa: CASSEQGEKTQYF
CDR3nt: TGTGCCAGCTCAGAACAGGGAGAAAAGACCCAGTACTTC

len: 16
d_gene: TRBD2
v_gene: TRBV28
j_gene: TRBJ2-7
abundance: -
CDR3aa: CASRRIAGGLVYEQYF
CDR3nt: TGTGCCAGCAGACGAATAGCGGGGGGGCTTGTCTACGAGCAGTACTTC

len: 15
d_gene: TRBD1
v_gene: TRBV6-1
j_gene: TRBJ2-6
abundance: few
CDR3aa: CASSGDRSGANVLTF
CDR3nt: TGTGCCAGCAGTGGGGACAGATCTGGGGCCAACGTCCTGACTTTC

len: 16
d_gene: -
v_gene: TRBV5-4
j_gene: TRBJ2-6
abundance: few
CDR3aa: CASSGGWGAGANVLTF
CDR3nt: TGTGCCAGCAGCGGGGGTTGGGGGGCTGGGGCCAACGTCCTGACTTTC

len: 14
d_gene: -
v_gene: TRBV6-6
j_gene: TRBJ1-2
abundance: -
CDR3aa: CASSYSNSGDGYTF
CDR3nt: TGTGCCAGCAGTTACTCGAACTCGGGGGACGGCTACACCTTC

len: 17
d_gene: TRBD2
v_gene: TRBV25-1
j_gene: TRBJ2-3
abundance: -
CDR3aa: CASSRETSGGATDTQYF
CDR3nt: TGTGCCAGCAGCCGCGAAACTAGCGGGGGGGCCACAGATACGCAGTATTTT

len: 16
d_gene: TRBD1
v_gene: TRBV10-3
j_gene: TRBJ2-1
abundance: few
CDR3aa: CAISGATGEKYNEQFF
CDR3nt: TGTGCCATCAGTGGGGCGACAGGGGAGAAGTACAATGAGCAGTTCTTC

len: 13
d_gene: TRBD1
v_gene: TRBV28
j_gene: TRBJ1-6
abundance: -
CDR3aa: CANGDRENSPLHF
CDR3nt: TGTGCCAACGGAGACAGGGAGAATTCACCCCTCCACTTT

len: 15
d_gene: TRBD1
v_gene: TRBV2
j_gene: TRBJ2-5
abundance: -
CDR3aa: CASRAGQASQETQYF
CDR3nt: TGTGCCAGCAGGGCGGGACAGGCATCCCAAGAGACCCAGTACTTC

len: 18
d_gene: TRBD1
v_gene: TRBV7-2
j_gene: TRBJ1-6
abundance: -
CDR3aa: CASSLVGQGASYNSPLHF
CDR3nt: TGTGCCAGCAGCCTAGTTGGACAGGGGGCGTCCTATAATTCACCCCTCCACTTT

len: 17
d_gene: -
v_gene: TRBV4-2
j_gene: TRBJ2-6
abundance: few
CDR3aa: CASSQEGSSSGANVLTF
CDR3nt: TGTGCCAGCAGCCAAGAGGGCAGTTCCTCTGGGGCCAACGTCCTGACTTTC